This TCR beta chain was sequenced in a study of blood T cell repertoires in COVID-19 (dated by TCRdb to about 2020). With respect to the entire study: Samples covering the acute and convalescent phases of COVID-19 were provided by collaborators in the United States, Italy and Spain. The prospective study material was composed of cDNA or gDNA derived from T cells, B-cell-depleted T cells, or PBMCs. The dataset comprised deeply sampled blood TCRbeta repertoires from subjects exposed to, actively infected with, or recovered from COVID-19. A freely available public database, intended as a resource for researchers studying the immune response to SARS-CoV-2, is where the repertoires were released. The samples were drawn from two sources: the first 160 participants of the ongoing ImmuneRACE study, and 1,254 subjects contributed by 6 global collaborators. The sample metadata nearly always contained a de-identified subject ID, COVID-19 status, age in years and sex. Where HLA class I and class II types were available, the types were taken from metadata supplied by the sample provider, not from assay-based typing. Results the study describes overall, beyond this receptor: Clinical and demographic metadata were provided uncurated, with the amount varying by source and participant.

With respect to this clone: Its target antigen remains unknown. There are no base qualities to consult, and no much larger clone falls within one base.

The immunoSEQ Assay, a bias-controlled multiplex PCR, was used to amplify TCRbeta CDR3 regions from genomic DNA. The paper's data handling went like this. Nucleated cell counts per sample were estimated from amplification of reference gene primers within the assay. Sequence reads were collapsed and filtered to measure the absolute abundance of every unique TCRbeta CDR3 rearrangement. For each sample, productive Simpson clonality was calculated as the square root of Simpson's diversity index across productive rearrangements. Drawn from immuneACCESS, this table holds only the in-frame rearrangements with V and J called that TCRdb kept. Clones are partly lost; checked studies trace under half to an unresolved V gene and leave the rest unexplained. That table gives V, J and clone size, and the DNA gave D and trimming. The sample table shows about 210,000 clones, and 85% to 90% are seen once. Together, the top ten hold approximately 1.1% of the sample.

Enrolling through a virtual design, the prospective study's participants ranged in age from roughly 18 to 89 years and lived across roughly 23 United States geographic areas. In the prospective study, cohorts were assigned on the basis of participant-reported clinical history obtained from a screening survey and a study questionnaire. ImmuneRACE Cohort 3 recovered participants were defined by two consecutive negative NP/OP PCR tests, healthcare professional clearance, or symptom resolution. In the prospective study, whole blood, serum and a nasopharyngeal or oropharyngeal swab were collected from each participant by mobile phlebotomists. Additional blood draws and questionnaires over an approximately 2-month period could optionally be provided by prospective study participants. Before DNA extraction, prospective study blood samples were shipped either frozen or at room temperature. Looking up the germline V gene (reference sequence) yields CDR1 PRHDT and CDR2 FYEKMQ. V sheds 4 bases and J sheds 5 bases, leaving 14 bases between their ends. The CDR3 runs 14 residues from the cysteine to the phenylalanine. The CDR3 DNA has 42 bases and is translated from base 1.

Sequenced sample: PBMCs or T cells enriched from blood (not recorded which). The sequence came from a man between 25 and 39 years old who had recovered from COVID-19. The rearranged chain carries TRBV13 and TRBJ1-1; possibly the D gene is TRBD1, per 5 matching bases. This receptor has the CDR3 CASSSGGPETEAFF. Here is the DNA: TGTGCCAGCAGCTCGGGGGGACCGGAGACTGAAGCTTTCTTT. The CDR3 plus the reference TRBV13 and TRBJ1-1 genes for the other parts give the full variable domain: AAGVIQSPRHLIKEKRETATLKCYPIPRHDTVYWYQQGPGQDPQFLISFYEKMQSDKGSIPDRFSAQQFSDYHSELNMSSLELGDSALYFCASSSGGPETEAFFGQGTRLTVV.